The rows below give T cell receptor beta chains drawn from one sample of a study of blood T cell repertoires in COVID-19. Sequencing was performed with immunoSEQ multiplex PCR; in TCRdb, only in-frame clones are kept and a portion is missing. The sample has 490,000 or so clones; approximately 90% are singletons. Sequences were obtained from PBMCs or T cells enriched from blood (not recorded which). These receptors all come from a woman aged 55 to 70 who had recovered from COVID-19. Each CDR3 is given with its conserved first and last residue. The D gene is left open where the match is weak. Only part of the rows carry a size: once, few, many, or a class if the clone is expanded.

cdr3_length: 14; v_call: TRBV11-2; clone_size: NA; j_call: TRBJ2-2; d_call: TRBD1; cdr3_aa: CASSLYRGSGELFF; cdr3_nt: TGTGCCAGCAGCTTATACAGGGGATCCGGGGAGCTGTTTTTT
cdr3_length: 15; v_call: TRBV6-5; clone_size: NA; j_call: TRBJ2-2; d_call: TRBD2; cdr3_aa: CASSYGAGGIGELFF; cdr3_nt: TGTGCCAGCAGTTACGGAGCGGGGGGGATCGGGGAGCTGTTTTTT
cdr3_length: 15; v_call: TRBV7-8; clone_size: NA; j_call: TRBJ2-1; d_call: NA; cdr3_aa: CASSLDPSDSDEQFF; cdr3_nt: TGTGCCAGCAGCTTAGACCCCTCGGACAGCGATGAGCAGTTCTTC
cdr3_length: 15; v_call: TRBV29-1; clone_size: NA; j_call: TRBJ2-1; d_call: TRBD2; cdr3_aa: CSVERGESSYNEQFF; cdr3_nt: TGCAGCGTGGAGCGGGGGGAAAGCTCCTACAATGAGCAGTTCTTC
cdr3_length: 13; v_call: TRBV5-5; clone_size: NA; j_call: TRBJ1-5; d_call: NA; cdr3_aa: CASSLGAGGPQHF; cdr3_nt: TGTGCCAGCAGCTTGGGGGCCGGGGGGCCCCAGCATTTT
cdr3_length: 12; v_call: TRBV19; clone_size: NA; j_call: TRBJ1-1; d_call: TRBD1; cdr3_aa: CASSAGKGAAFF; cdr3_nt: TGTGCCAGTAGTGCGGGAAAGGGGGCTGCTTTCTTT
cdr3_length: 15; v_call: TRBV7-9; clone_size: NA; j_call: TRBJ2-3; d_call: NA; cdr3_aa: CASSEPGQLTDTQYF; cdr3_nt: TGTGCCAGCAGCGAACCGGGACAACTCACAGATACGCAGTATTTT
cdr3_length: 13; v_call: TRBV2; clone_size: NA; j_call: TRBJ1-1; d_call: NA; cdr3_aa: CASSSLMNTEAFF; cdr3_nt: TGTGCCAGCAGTAGCCTCATGAACACTGAAGCTTTCTTT
cdr3_length: 14; v_call: TRBV30; clone_size: NA; j_call: TRBJ2-1; d_call: TRBD2; cdr3_aa: CAWSNAGAYNEQFF; cdr3_nt: TGTGCCTGGAGTAATGCGGGGGCCTACAATGAGCAGTTCTTC
cdr3_length: 15; v_call: TRBV4-1; clone_size: NA; j_call: TRBJ1-1; d_call: NA; cdr3_aa: CASSQSGQTNTEAFF; cdr3_nt: TGCGCCAGCAGCCAATCAGGACAGACGAACACTGAAGCTTTCTTT
cdr3_length: 16; v_call: TRBV7-2; clone_size: NA; j_call: TRBJ1-5; d_call: TRBD1; cdr3_aa: CASRAGTGAVGGPQHF; cdr3_nt: TGTGCCAGCAGGGCCGGGACAGGGGCGGTAGGCGGGCCCCAGCATTTT
cdr3_length: 14; v_call: TRBV5-1; clone_size: NA; j_call: TRBJ1-2; d_call: TRBD1; cdr3_aa: CASSHGTGIGGYTF; cdr3_nt: TGCGCCAGCAGCCATGGGACAGGTATAGGTGGCTACACCTTC
cdr3_length: 13; v_call: TRBV12-3/TRBV12-4; clone_size: NA; j_call: TRBJ1-5; d_call: NA; cdr3_aa: CASTSGGLQPQHF; cdr3_nt: TGTGCCAGCACCTCGGGGGGGCTTCAGCCCCAGCATTTT
cdr3_length: 14; v_call: TRBV2; clone_size: NA; j_call: TRBJ2-7; d_call: NA; cdr3_aa: CASSPSFSSYEQYF; cdr3_nt: TGTGCCAGCAGCCCCTCGTTTAGCTCCTACGAGCAGTACTTC
cdr3_length: 18; v_call: TRBV5-1; clone_size: NA; j_call: TRBJ2-4; d_call: TRBD1; cdr3_aa: CASSVTPGQGATKNIQYF; cdr3_nt: TGCGCCAGCAGCGTGACCCCGGGACAGGGGGCCACCAAAAACATTCAGTACTTC
cdr3_length: 13; v_call: TRBV2; clone_size: NA; j_call: TRBJ1-2; d_call: NA; cdr3_aa: CASRGEGGYGYTF; cdr3_nt: TGTGCCAGCAGGGGGGAGGGCGGCTATGGCTACACCTTC
cdr3_length: 16; v_call: TRBV9; clone_size: NA; j_call: TRBJ1-5; d_call: NA; cdr3_aa: CASSGAGGDSNQPQHF; cdr3_nt: TGTGCCAGCAGCGGGGCGGGTGGCGATAGCAATCAGCCCCAGCATTTT
cdr3_length: 16; v_call: TRBV7-9; clone_size: NA; j_call: TRBJ2-3; d_call: NA; cdr3_aa: CASSSLGRGPTDTQYF; cdr3_nt: TGTGCCAGCAGCTCCCTCGGGCGGGGGCCCACAGATACGCAGTATTTT
cdr3_length: 16; v_call: TRBV7-8; clone_size: NA; j_call: TRBJ1-2; d_call: NA; cdr3_aa: CASSLAPDPIPHGYTF; cdr3_nt: TGTGCCAGCAGCTTAGCCCCTGATCCTATACCCCATGGCTACACCTTC
cdr3_length: 13; v_call: TRBV13; clone_size: once; j_call: TRBJ1-2; d_call: NA; cdr3_aa: CASSWDINYGYTF; cdr3_nt: TGTGCCAGCAGCTGGGACATAAACTATGGCTACACCTTC
cdr3_length: 15; v_call: TRBV24-1; clone_size: NA; j_call: TRBJ2-5; d_call: NA; cdr3_aa: CATSDFRRERETQYF; cdr3_nt: TGTGCCACCAGTGATTTCAGGCGTGAACGGGAGACCCAGTACTTC
cdr3_length: 15; v_call: TRBV11-2; clone_size: NA; j_call: TRBJ2-7; d_call: TRBD1; cdr3_aa: CASSSDRGRVYEQYF; cdr3_nt: TGTGCCAGCAGCTCGGACAGGGGGCGGGTCTACGAGCAGTACTTC
cdr3_length: 12; v_call: TRBV2; clone_size: few; j_call: TRBJ1-1; d_call: NA; cdr3_aa: CASKPLNTEAFF; cdr3_nt: TGTGCCAGCAAGCCCCTGAACACTGAAGCTTTCTTT
cdr3_length: 15; v_call: TRBV9; clone_size: NA; j_call: TRBJ1-6; d_call: NA; cdr3_aa: CASSVGEGYNSPLHF; cdr3_nt: TGTGCCAGCAGCGTTGGGGAGGGTTATAATTCACCCCTCCACTTT
cdr3_length: 11; v_call: TRBV2; clone_size: NA; j_call: TRBJ1-2; d_call: NA; cdr3_aa: CASSEGQGYTF; cdr3_nt: TGTGCCAGCTCAGAGGGCCAAGGCTACACCTTC
cdr3_length: 15; v_call: TRBV18; clone_size: NA; j_call: TRBJ1-1; d_call: TRBD1; cdr3_aa: CASSNTGQSNTEAFF; cdr3_nt: TGTGCCAGCTCGAACACGGGACAGTCAAACACTGAAGCTTTCTTT
cdr3_length: 17; v_call: TRBV18; clone_size: NA; j_call: TRBJ1-3; d_call: TRBD1; cdr3_aa: CASSHERGQLSGNTIYF; cdr3_nt: TGTGCCAGCTCACACGAGAGGGGGCAACTCTCTGGAAACACCATATATTTT
cdr3_length: 14; v_call: TRBV10-1; clone_size: NA; j_call: TRBJ2-1; d_call: NA; cdr3_aa: CASSESGRVDEQFF; cdr3_nt: TGCGCCAGCAGTGAGTCGGGCAGGGTTGATGAGCAGTTCTTC
cdr3_length: 13; v_call: TRBV24-1; clone_size: NA; j_call: TRBJ1-1; d_call: NA; cdr3_aa: CATSSPLNTEAFF; cdr3_nt: TGTGCCACCAGTTCCCCCTTGAACACTGAAGCTTTCTTT
cdr3_length: 13; v_call: TRBV12-3/TRBV12-4; clone_size: NA; j_call: TRBJ1-2; d_call: NA; cdr3_aa: CASSLRLPVGYTF; cdr3_nt: TGTGCCAGCAGTCTCCGCCTCCCGGTGGGCTACACCTTC
cdr3_length: 16; v_call: TRBV3-1/TRBV3-2; clone_size: NA; j_call: TRBJ1-2; d_call: NA; cdr3_aa: CASSQGLQRGGIGYTF; cdr3_nt: TGTGCCAGCAGCCAAGGGTTGCAGCGGGGAGGGATTGGCTACACCTTC
cdr3_length: 12; v_call: TRBV18; clone_size: NA; j_call: TRBJ2-2; d_call: NA; cdr3_aa: CASARDTGELFF; cdr3_nt: TGTGCCAGTGCCCGGGACACCGGGGAGCTGTTTTTT
cdr3_length: 17; v_call: TRBV25-1; clone_size: NA; j_call: TRBJ2-2; d_call: NA; cdr3_aa: CASSDRGAESNTGELFF; cdr3_nt: TGTGCCAGCAGTGACCGTGGGGCGGAATCGAACACCGGGGAGCTGTTTTTT
cdr3_length: 16; v_call: TRBV5-1; clone_size: NA; j_call: TRBJ1-6; d_call: NA; cdr3_aa: CASSLAGGLSNSPLHF; cdr3_nt: TGCGCCAGCAGCTTGGCCGGAGGGCTTTCTAATTCACCCCTCCACTTT
cdr3_length: 14; v_call: TRBV2; clone_size: NA; j_call: TRBJ1-6; d_call: NA; cdr3_aa: CATHAGRPNSPLHF; cdr3_nt: TGTGCCACCCACGCAGGGAGGCCCAATTCACCCCTCCACTTT
cdr3_length: 15; v_call: TRBV18; clone_size: once; j_call: TRBJ1-5; d_call: NA; cdr3_aa: CASSPGAQGAQPQHF; cdr3_nt: TGTGCCAGCTCACCGGGCGCCCAGGGCGCTCAGCCCCAGCATTTT
cdr3_length: 14; v_call: TRBV4-1; clone_size: NA; j_call: TRBJ2-7; d_call: NA; cdr3_aa: CASSQDHGFREQYF; cdr3_nt: TGCGCCAGCAGCCAAGATCACGGGTTCCGCGAGCAGTACTTC
cdr3_length: 15; v_call: TRBV6-5; clone_size: few; j_call: TRBJ1-4; d_call: NA; cdr3_aa: CASSYAPTTNEKLFF; cdr3_nt: TGTGCCAGCAGTTACGCGCCTACAACTAATGAAAAACTGTTTTTT
cdr3_length: 16; v_call: TRBV27; clone_size: NA; j_call: TRBJ1-6; d_call: TRBD1; cdr3_aa: CASSGYPDRGRSPLHF; cdr3_nt: TGTGCCAGCAGTGGCTACCCGGACAGGGGGCGTTCACCCCTCCACTTT
cdr3_length: 12; v_call: TRBV7-8; clone_size: NA; j_call: TRBJ1-4; d_call: NA; cdr3_aa: CASSQDSVKLFF; cdr3_nt: TGTGCCAGCAGCCAAGACAGCGTAAAACTGTTTTTT
cdr3_length: 17; v_call: TRBV3-1/TRBV3-2; clone_size: NA; j_call: TRBJ1-6; d_call: TRBD1; cdr3_aa: CASSQDRRTGSSSPLHF; cdr3_nt: TGTGCCAGCAGCCAAGATCGTCGGACAGGGAGTTCTTCACCCCTCCACTTT
cdr3_length: 13; v_call: TRBV27; clone_size: NA; j_call: TRBJ1-1; d_call: NA; cdr3_aa: CASSLIGDTEAFF; cdr3_nt: TGTGCCAGCAGTTTAATAGGGGACACTGAAGCTTTCTTT
cdr3_length: 13; v_call: TRBV4-1; clone_size: once; j_call: TRBJ1-5; d_call: NA; cdr3_aa: CASSQDSNQPQHF; cdr3_nt: TGCGCCAGCAGCCAAGACAGTAATCAGCCCCAGCATTTT
cdr3_length: 17; v_call: TRBV7-9; clone_size: NA; j_call: TRBJ2-7; d_call: NA; cdr3_aa: CASSLEDGRGPLWEQYF; cdr3_nt: TGTGCCAGCAGCTTAGAGGATGGGCGGGGGCCCCTGTGGGAGCAGTACTTC
cdr3_length: 13; v_call: TRBV5-6; clone_size: NA; j_call: TRBJ2-7; d_call: TRBD1; cdr3_aa: CASSGDRVFEQYF; cdr3_nt: TGTGCCAGCAGCGGGGACAGGGTCTTCGAGCAGTACTTC
cdr3_length: 16; v_call: TRBV25-1; clone_size: NA; j_call: TRBJ2-4; d_call: TRBD2; cdr3_aa: CASSEYFRGGRNIQYF; cdr3_nt: TGTGCCAGCAGTGAATATTTCCGGGGGGGGCGAAACATTCAGTACTTC
cdr3_length: 16; v_call: TRBV4-1; clone_size: once; j_call: TRBJ1-6; d_call: TRBD1; cdr3_aa: CASSQAGTVFNSPLHF; cdr3_nt: TGCGCCAGCAGCCAAGCCGGGACAGTATTTAATTCACCCCTCCACTTT
cdr3_length: 16; v_call: TRBV4-1; clone_size: NA; j_call: TRBJ1-1; d_call: NA; cdr3_aa: CASSHPKEGLNTEAFF; cdr3_nt: TGCGCCAGCAGCCACCCGAAGGAGGGACTGAACACTGAAGCTTTCTTT
cdr3_length: 14; v_call: TRBV3-1/TRBV3-2; clone_size: NA; j_call: TRBJ1-1; d_call: NA; cdr3_aa: CASSQVGGGTEAFF; cdr3_nt: TGTGCCAGCAGCCAAGTTGGGGGGGGGACTGAAGCTTTCTTT
cdr3_length: 14; v_call: TRBV6-4; clone_size: NA; j_call: TRBJ2-2; d_call: NA; cdr3_aa: CARKMTGGTGELFF; cdr3_nt: TGTGCCAGAAAGATGACCGGGGGCACCGGGGAGCTGTTTTTT
cdr3_length: 15; v_call: TRBV5-1; clone_size: NA; j_call: TRBJ1-6; d_call: NA; cdr3_aa: CASSLAQNYNSPLHF; cdr3_nt: TGCGCCAGCAGCTTGGCGCAGAACTATAATTCACCCCTCCACTTT
cdr3_length: 14; v_call: TRBV10-3; clone_size: NA; j_call: TRBJ1-1; d_call: NA; cdr3_aa: CAISLDRLESKAFF; cdr3_nt: TGTGCCATCAGCTTAGACAGACTTGAATCGAAAGCTTTCTTT
cdr3_length: 13; v_call: TRBV7-9; clone_size: NA; j_call: TRBJ2-7; d_call: NA; cdr3_aa: CASSPPRVGEQYF; cdr3_nt: TGTGCCAGCAGCCCCCCACGTGTCGGCGAGCAGTACTTC